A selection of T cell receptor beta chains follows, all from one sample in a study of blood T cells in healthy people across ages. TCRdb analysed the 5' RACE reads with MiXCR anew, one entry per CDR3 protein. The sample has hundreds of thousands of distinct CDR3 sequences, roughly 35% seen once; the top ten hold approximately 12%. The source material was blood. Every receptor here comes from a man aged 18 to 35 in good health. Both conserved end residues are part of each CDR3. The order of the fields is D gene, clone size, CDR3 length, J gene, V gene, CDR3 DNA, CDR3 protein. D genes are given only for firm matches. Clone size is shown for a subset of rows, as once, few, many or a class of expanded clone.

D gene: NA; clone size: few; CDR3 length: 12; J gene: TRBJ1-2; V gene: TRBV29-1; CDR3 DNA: TGCAGCGTTGAACTCGAAGGGGGTGGCTACACCTTC; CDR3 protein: CSVELEGGGYTF
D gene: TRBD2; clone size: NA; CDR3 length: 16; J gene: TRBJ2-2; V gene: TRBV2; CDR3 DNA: TGTGCCAGCAGTGGACTAGCGGGCGCGAACACCGGGGAGCTGTTTTTT; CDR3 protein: CASSGLAGANTGELFF
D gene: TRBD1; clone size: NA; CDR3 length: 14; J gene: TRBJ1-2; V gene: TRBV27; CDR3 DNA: TGTGCCAGCAGTTTATCGGGACAGGGCTATGGCTACACCTTC; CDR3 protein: CASSLSGQGYGYTF
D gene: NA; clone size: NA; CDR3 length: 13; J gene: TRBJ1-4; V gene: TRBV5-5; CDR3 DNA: TGTGCCAGCAGCGAGCGGGCGGACGAAAAACTGTTTTTT; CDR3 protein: CASSERADEKLFF
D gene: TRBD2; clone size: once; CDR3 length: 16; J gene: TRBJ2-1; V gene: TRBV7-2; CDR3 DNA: TGTGCCAGCAGCTCAAACTGGGGGAGGGGAACCTACGAGCAGTTCTTC; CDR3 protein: CASSSNWGRGTYEQFF
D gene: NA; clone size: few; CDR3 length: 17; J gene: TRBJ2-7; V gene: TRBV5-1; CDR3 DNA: TGCGCCAGCAGCTTGGCGGTTTTGGGGGGCAACTCCTACGAGCAGTACTTC; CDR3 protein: CASSLAVLGGNSYEQYF
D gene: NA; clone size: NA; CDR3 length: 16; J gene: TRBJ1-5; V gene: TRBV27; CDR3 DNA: TGTGCCAGCAGTTTTTCGGCGGGGGAAAGCAATCAGCCCCAGCATTTT; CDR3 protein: CASSFSAGESNQPQHF
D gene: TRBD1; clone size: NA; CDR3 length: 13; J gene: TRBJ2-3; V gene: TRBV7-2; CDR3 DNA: TGTGCCAGCAGCCGACAGGGAACAGCTACGCAGTATTTT; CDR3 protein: CASSRQGTATQYF
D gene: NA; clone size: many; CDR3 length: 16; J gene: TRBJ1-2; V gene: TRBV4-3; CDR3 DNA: TGCGCCAGCAGCCCCCGGTCTGCGGGGGGCAGATATGGCTACACCTTC; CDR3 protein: CASSPRSAGGRYGYTF
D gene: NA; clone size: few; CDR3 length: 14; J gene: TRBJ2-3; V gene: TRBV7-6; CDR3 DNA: TGTGCCAGCAGCGTGGGGGGCGGCTTAAATACGCAGTATTTT; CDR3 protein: CASSVGGGLNTQYF
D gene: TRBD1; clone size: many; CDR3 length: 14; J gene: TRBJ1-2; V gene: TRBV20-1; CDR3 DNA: TGCAGTGCCACACAGGGGGCAGGGGACTATGGCTACACCTTC; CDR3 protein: CSATQGAGDYGYTF
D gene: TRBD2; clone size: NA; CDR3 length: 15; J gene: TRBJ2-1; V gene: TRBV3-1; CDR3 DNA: TGTGCCAGCAGCCAAGATCACACTAGCGCCAATGAGCAGTTCTTC; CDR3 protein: CASSQDHTSANEQFF
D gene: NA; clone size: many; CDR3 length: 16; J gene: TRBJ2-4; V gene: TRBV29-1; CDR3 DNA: TGCAGCGTTGAAGTTGGGCAGGGGCTAGCCAAAAACATTCAGTACTTC; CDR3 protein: CSVEVGQGLAKNIQYF
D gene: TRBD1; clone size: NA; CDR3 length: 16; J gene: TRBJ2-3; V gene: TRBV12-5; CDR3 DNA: TGTGCTAGTGGTTTGGTAAGGGGACAGGGCACAGATACGCAGTATTTT; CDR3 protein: CASGLVRGQGTDTQYF
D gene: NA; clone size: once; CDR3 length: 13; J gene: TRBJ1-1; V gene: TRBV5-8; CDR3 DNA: TGTGCCAGCGCAGGGACGGAAATCACTGAAGCTTTCTTT; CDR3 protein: CASAGTEITEAFF
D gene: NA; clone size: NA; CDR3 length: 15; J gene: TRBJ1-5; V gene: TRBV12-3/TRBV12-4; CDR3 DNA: TGTGCCAGCAGCCACCGGGCTCCGGGGGGTCAGCCCCTGCATTTT; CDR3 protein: CASSHRAPGGQPLHF
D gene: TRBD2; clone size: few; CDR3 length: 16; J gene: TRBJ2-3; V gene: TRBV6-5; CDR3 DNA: TGTGCCAGCAGTTCCAATAGCGGGGGATATTTAGATACGCAGTATTTT; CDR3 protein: CASSSNSGGYLDTQYF
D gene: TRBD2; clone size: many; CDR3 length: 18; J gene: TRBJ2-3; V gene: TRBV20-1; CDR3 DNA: TGCAGTGCTAGCGGGCGGGGGGCCGTAATTGATTCCACAGATACGCAGTATTTT; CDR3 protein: CSASGRGAVIDSTDTQYF
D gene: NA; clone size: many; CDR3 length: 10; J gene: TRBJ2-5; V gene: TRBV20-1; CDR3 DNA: TGCAGTGCTAGTTACGAGACCCAGTACTTC; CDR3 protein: CSASYETQYF
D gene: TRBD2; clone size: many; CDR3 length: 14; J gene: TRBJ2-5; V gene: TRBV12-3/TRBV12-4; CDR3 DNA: TGTGCCAGCACGGGACTAGCGGGGCGAGAGACCCAGTACTTC; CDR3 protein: CASTGLAGRETQYF
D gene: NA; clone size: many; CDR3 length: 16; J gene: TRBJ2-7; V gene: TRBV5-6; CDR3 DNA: TGTGCCAGCAGCTTATTTCCGGGACCACCTACTAACGAGCAGTACTTC; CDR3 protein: CASSLFPGPPTNEQYF
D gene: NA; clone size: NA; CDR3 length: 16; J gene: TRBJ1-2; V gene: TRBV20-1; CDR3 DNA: TGCAGTGCTAGAGCTAGCCCCAGTGGCAGGGACTATGGCTACACCTTC; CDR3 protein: CSARASPSGRDYGYTF
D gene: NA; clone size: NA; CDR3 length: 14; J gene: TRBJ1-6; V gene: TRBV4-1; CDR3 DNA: TGCGCCAGCAGCCCCCGGGAGATGAATTCACCCCCCCACTTT; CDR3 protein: CASSPREMNSPPHF
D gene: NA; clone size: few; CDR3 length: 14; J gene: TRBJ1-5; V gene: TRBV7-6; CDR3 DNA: TGTGCTAGCATAGGCACCTACGGGCGTCAGCCCCAGCATTTT; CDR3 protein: CASIGTYGRQPQHF
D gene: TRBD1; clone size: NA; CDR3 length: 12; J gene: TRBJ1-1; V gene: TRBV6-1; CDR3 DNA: TGTGCCAGCAGCGGGACAGGCACTGAAGCTTTCTTT; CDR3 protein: CASSGTGTEAFF
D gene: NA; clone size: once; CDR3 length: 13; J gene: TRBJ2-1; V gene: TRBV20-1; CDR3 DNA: TGCAGTGCTGAGGGAAAGGGTGTGGTGACCCAGTTCTTC; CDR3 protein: CSAEGKGVVTQFF
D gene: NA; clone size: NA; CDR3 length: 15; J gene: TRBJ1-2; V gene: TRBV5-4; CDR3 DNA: TGTGCCAGCAGCGCTAGGGTATCGGACCATTATGGCTACACCTTC; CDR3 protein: CASSARVSDHYGYTF
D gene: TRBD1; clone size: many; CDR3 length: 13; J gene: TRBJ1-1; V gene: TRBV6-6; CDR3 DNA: TGTGCCAGCAGTTACGGACAGGGTTACGAAGCTTTCTTT; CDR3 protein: CASSYGQGYEAFF
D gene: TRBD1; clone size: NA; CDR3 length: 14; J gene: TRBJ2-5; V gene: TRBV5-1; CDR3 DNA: TGCGCCAGCATCCTCGACAGGGGGGACAATGAGCAGTACTTC; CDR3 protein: CASILDRGDNEQYF
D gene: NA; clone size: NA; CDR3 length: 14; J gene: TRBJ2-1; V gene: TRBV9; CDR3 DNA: TGTGCCAGCAGCGTAGAGCCGGGACTTCCCGCGCAGTTCTTC; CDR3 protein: CASSVEPGLPAQFF